Listed below are T cell receptor beta chains from one sample, sequenced in a study of blood T cell repertoires in COVID-19. Method: immunoSEQ multiplex PCR; TCRdb's copy keeps in-frame clones and lacks some. This table holds more than 95,000 clones, approximately 74% found once. What was sequenced was peripheral blood. Receptor source: a man aged 55-75 years with acute or convalescent COVID-19. CDR3s include the opening cysteine and the closing phenylalanine or tryptophan. The D gene is left open where the match is weak. Some rows mark clone size as missing; the rest say once, few, many or name a class of expanded clone.

J gene | clone size | D gene | V gene | CDR3 DNA | CDR3 protein
TRBJ2-1 | NA | NA | TRBV11-1 | TGTGCCAGCAGCCTAAGAGAGGAGCAGTTCTTC | CASSLREEQFF
TRBJ1-2 | few | NA | TRBV19 | TGTGCCAGTAGCTCCCCGGAGACAGGAGACTATGGCTACACCTTC | CASSSPETGDYGYTF
TRBJ2-1 | few | TRBD2 | TRBV30 | TGTGCCTGGGCCCAAACTAGCGGGGAGCAGTTCTTC | CAWAQTSGEQFF
TRBJ2-1 | once | NA | TRBV18 | TGTGCCAGCTCCCTCCAGAAGGGGAAGATAGACAATGAGCAGTTCTTC | CASSLQKGKIDNEQFF
TRBJ2-3 | NA | NA | TRBV3-1/TRBV3-2 | TGTGCCAGCAGCCGATCCGCGGGACCCCCGAGTGCCACAGATACGCAGTATTTT | CASSRSAGPPSATDTQYF
TRBJ1-2 | few | TRBD1 | TRBV11-2 | TGTGCCAGCAGCTACAGGGGTGGCTACACCTTC | CASSYRGGYTF
TRBJ2-5 | NA | TRBD2 | TRBV27 | TGTGCCAGCAGAATAGGACTAGCGGGAGAGACCCAGTACTTC | CASRIGLAGETQYF
TRBJ1-2 | NA | NA | TRBV7-2 | TGTGCCAGCAGCTTATCCTCTGGACAGCATTCCTATGGCTACACCTTC | CASSLSSGQHSYGYTF
TRBJ1-6 | NA | NA | TRBV10-2 | TGCGCCAGCAGCCCATACACGACAACCTCTCGTAATTCACCCCTCCACTTT | CASSPYTTTSRNSPLHF
TRBJ2-3 | few | NA | TRBV7-9 | TGTGCCAGCAGCAGCGGACAGCCCACAGATACGCAGTATTTT | CASSSGQPTDTQYF
TRBJ2-2 | NA | TRBD2 | TRBV2 | TGTGCCAGCAGTCGGCTAGCGGGACGCACCGGGGAGCTGTTTTTT | CASSRLAGRTGELFF
TRBJ1-2 | NA | NA | TRBV29-1 | TGCAGCGTTGTCGGGAAAAGGGAATATGGCTACACCTTC | CSVVGKREYGYTF
TRBJ2-4 | NA | NA | TRBV5-8 | TGTGCCAGCAGCTTCACGGGAGCCCGATTCATTCAGTACTTC | CASSFTGARFIQYF
TRBJ1-4 | NA | TRBD1 | TRBV9 | TGTGCCAGCAGCCCTACAGGACAGGCCGGTCCTTCAACTAATGAAAAACTGTTTTTT | CASSPTGQAGPSTNEKLFF
TRBJ2-3 | few | TRBD2 | TRBV6-4 | TGTGCCAGCAGTGACTCTGCGGGGGGGTCCACAGATACGCAGTATTTT | CASSDSAGGSTDTQYF
TRBJ1-3 | NA | NA | TRBV6-6 | TGTGCCAGCGCCCTTCAATCGGGCCAGGGGTACAACACCATATATTTT | CASALQSGQGYNTIYF
TRBJ1-5 | NA | NA | TRBV15 | TGTGCCACCAGCAGAGAAAGAAGGGGGAACTGGCCCCAGCATTTT | CATSRERRGNWPQHF
TRBJ2-1 | NA | NA | TRBV13 | TGTGCCAGCAGCTTAGCCCCGGGTCCCTACAATGAGCAGTTCTTC | CASSLAPGPYNEQFF
TRBJ2-1 | NA | TRBD2 | TRBV6-4 | TGTGCCAGCAGTGCTATTAGCGGGAGCTCCTACAATGAGCAGTTCTTC | CASSAISGSSYNEQFF
TRBJ2-1 | NA | TRBD1 | TRBV28 | TGTGCCAGCAGTTTGTGGTCTGACAGGGGCAATGAGCAGTTCTTC | CASSLWSDRGNEQFF
TRBJ1-6 | few | NA | TRBV7-3 | TGTGCCAGCAGCTTAACCAGAGGTTCACCCCTCCACTTT | CASSLTRGSPLHF
TRBJ1-5 | NA | NA | TRBV2 | TGTGCCAGCAGTGAGGACACCAGGGCCAATCAGCCCCAGCATTTT | CASSEDTRANQPQHF
TRBJ2-1 | NA | NA | TRBV7-3 | TGTGCCAGCAGCTTCATTGGGGGGGCTCCGGGCAATGAGCAGTTCTTC | CASSFIGGAPGNEQFF
TRBJ1-1 | NA | NA | TRBV12-5 | TGTGCTAGTGGTTTGGTATTTGGGGCCCTGAACACTGAAGCTTTCTTT | CASGLVFGALNTEAFF
TRBJ2-7 | few | NA | TRBV10-1 | TGCGCCAGCAGTGATCCGGTCCCATCCTACGAGCAGTACTTC | CASSDPVPSYEQYF
TRBJ1-5 | NA | NA | TRBV29-1 | TGCAGCGTTGATGTTAGCGGGGCAGAGAATAGCAATCAGCCCCAGCATTTT | CSVDVSGAENSNQPQHF
TRBJ1-2 | few | TRBD1 | TRBV7-2 | TGTGCCAGCAGCCCAAGAGTAGGGACAGGGGAAGGCTACACCTTC | CASSPRVGTGEGYTF
TRBJ2-3 | NA | TRBD2 | TRBV5-4 | TGTGCCAGCAGCCCGGCTAGCGGGAGCACAGATACGCAGTATTTT | CASSPASGSTDTQYF
TRBJ2-2 | many | NA | TRBV5-1 | TGCGCCAGCAGCTTGGGTGCAGGCCTAACTTTTGCCGGGGAGCTGTTTTTT | CASSLGAGLTFAGELFF